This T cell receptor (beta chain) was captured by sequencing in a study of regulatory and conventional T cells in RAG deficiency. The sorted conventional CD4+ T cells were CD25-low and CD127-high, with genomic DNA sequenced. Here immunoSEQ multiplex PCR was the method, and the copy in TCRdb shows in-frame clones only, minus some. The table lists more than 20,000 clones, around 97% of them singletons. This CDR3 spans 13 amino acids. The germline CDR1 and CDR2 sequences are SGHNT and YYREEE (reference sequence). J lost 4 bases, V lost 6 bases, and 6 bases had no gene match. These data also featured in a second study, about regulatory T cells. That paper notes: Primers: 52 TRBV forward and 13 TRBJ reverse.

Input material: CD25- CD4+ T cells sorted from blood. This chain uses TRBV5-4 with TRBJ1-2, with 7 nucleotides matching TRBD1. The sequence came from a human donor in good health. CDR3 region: CASTSGQFYGYTF. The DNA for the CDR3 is TGTGCCAGCACCTCGGGACAGTTCTATGGCTACACCTTC.